This TCR beta chain was observed in a study of cytomegalovirus exposure and HLA in healthy donors. This clone showed up just once. The V gene end was trimmed by 6 bases and the J gene end by 6 bases; junction bases not matched to a gene: 4. The CDR3 extends over 14 amino acids. Germline V gene sequence: CDR1 MNHEY, CDR2 SMNVEV (reference sequence). The PCR was carried out with 60 Vbeta primers and 13 Jbeta primers. TCRdb keeps only in-frame clones here, not all; method: immunoSEQ multiplex PCR. The sample lists approximately 110,000 clones, approximately 80% occurring once. The V call is TRBV27, the J call TRBJ1-4, with 10 bases matching TRBD1. The sequence derives from a human donor in good health. Material: PBMCs. CDR3 bases: TGTGCCAGCAGCCGGGACAGGGGTTATGAAAAACTGTTTTTT. The encoded protein is CASSRDRGYEKLFF.